What follows describes a single T cell receptor beta chain. This entry is derived from a study of PD-L1 blockade in urothelial cancer. Turning to the study itself: Patients had received 0 to 3 prior chemotherapy regimens.

The CDR3 covers 12 residues. V lost 8 bases, J lost 2 bases, and 10 bases lay in between. Germline lookup yields CDR1 ENHRY and CDR2 SYGVKD. The table came from immunoSEQ multiplex PCR; TCRdb's copy has only in-frame clones and leaves some out. Among about 82,000 clones listed, around 87% were seen once. This TCR was sampled from a woman in her seventies with urothelial cancer. The sample in question was PBMCs, obtained around atezolizumab (anti-PD-L1) treatment. This sequence joins TRBV10-3 and TRBJ2-7; D unclear. The CDR3 region has the DNA TGTGCCATCGGAGAGGAGACCTACGAGCAGTACTTC. Encoded protein: CAIGEETYEQYF.